The 12 T cell receptor beta chains reported below all come from one sample, sequenced in a study of human T cells and chemical hapten exposure. Time point meaning: patch test 1, 2 weeks after DPC sensitization. The treatment is: therapeutic diphenylcyclopropenone sensitization with weekly scalp DPC. MiXCR, applied by TCRdb to the RACE reads, yields one record per CDR3 protein. The sample records around 74,000 distinct CDR3 sequences, 25% to 40% being singletons. The specimen was whole blood, collected in connection with sensitization to the hapten diphenylcyclopropenone (DPC). The source of these receptors is a man aged 35 to 55 with alopecia areata. Some clones in this sample may be carry-over from other donors' samples.

This chain uses TRBV27 with TRBJ1-1; the D gene is possibly TRBD1 (5 bases). From germline, CDR1 is MNHEY and CDR2 SMNVEV (reference sequence). The CDR3 consists of 17 residues. V shed 6 bases and J shed 1 base, with 21 bases lying between them. CDR3 sequence reads: CASSLGMEGRGNTEAFF. The CDR3 bases are TGTGCCAGCAGCCTTGGTATGGAGGGGCGGGGGAACACTGAAGCTTTCTTT.

This clonotype appeared a few times. The chain combines TRBV20-1 with TRBJ1-2; weak D call: TRBD1 (5 bases). Deletions cut 0 bases from V and 6 bases from J, with 8 bases between. The CDR3 totals 12 residues. The germline V gene encodes CDR1 DFQATT and CDR2 SNEGSKA (reference sequence). CDR3 bases: TGCAGTGCTAGAGACAGGGATAATGGCTACACCTTC. Translated: CSARDRDNGYTF.

This clonotype was counted only a few times. The genes are TRBV24-1 and TRBJ2-1; 9 bases align to TRBD1. CDR1 is KGHDR, CDR2 SFDVKD, per germline. J was trimmed by 7 bases and V by 7 bases; bases with no gene match: 7. This CDR3 is 14 amino acids long. CDR3 bases: TGTGCCACCAGACCCCCGGGACAGGGAAATGAGCAGTTCTTC. The encoded protein is CATRPPGQGNEQFF.

The chain joins TRBV15 to TRBJ1-4; perhaps TRBD1 as D (6 bases). The V gene's germline CDR1 is LNHNV and CDR2 YYDKDF (reference sequence). CDR3 length: 13 residues. Between the trimmed V and J ends, which lost 1 base and 8 bases, there was a span of 8 bases. CDR3: CATSRATGEKLFF. The CDR3 nucleotides are TGTGCCACCAGCAGAGCCACAGGGGAAAAACTGTTTTTT.

This chain's CDR3 is CASSLNGAGELFF. The CDR3 DNA sequence: TGTGCCAGCAGCTTGAATGGGGCCGGGGAGCTGTTTTTT. The chain is built from TRBV5-5 and TRBJ2-2, with D unresolved. V was shortened by 1 base and J by 6 bases, with 7 bases between the two germline ends. This CDR3 has 13 amino acids. Germline assignment: CDR1 SGHKS and CDR2 YYEKEE (reference sequence).

This clonotype was recorded only once. The chain is built from TRBV20-1 and TRBJ2-7; 7 positions match TRBD2. The V gene's germline CDR1 is DFQATT and CDR2 SNEGSKA (reference sequence). The length of the CDR3 is 12 residues. V trimming: 4 bases; J trimming: 6 bases; junction bases outside the gene matches: 6. CDR3 sequence reads: CSANRDYAEQYF. Here the CDR3 DNA reads TGCAGTGCTAACCGGGACTATGCCGAGCAGTACTTC.

Points on this clonotype: A junction end diverges from the germline sequence, so it may reflect a read error. The genes are TRBV13 and TRBJ2-7, with 13 bases matching TRBD2. The germline CDR1 and CDR2 sequences are PRHDT and FYEKMQ (reference sequence). The CDR3 has 16 amino acids. CDR3 DNA: TGTGCCAGCAGCCTAGGGACTAGCGGGGCATCCTACGAGCAGTACTTC. Translating gives CASSLGTSGASYEQYF.

V gene TRBV20-1 combines with J gene TRBJ2-1, with 11 nucleotides matching TRBD2. V was pared by 2 bases and J by 11 bases, with 5 bases of the junction left unmatched. CDR1 is DFQATT and CDR2 is SNEGSKA in the germline V gene (reference sequence). CDR3 size: 13 residues. CDR3 amino acids: CSARLLAGVKQFF. In nucleotides, the CDR3 is TGCAGTGCTAGATTACTAGCGGGAGTGAAGCAGTTCTTC.

This clonotype was counted at least ten times. The genes are TRBV5-1 and TRBJ1-5; 9 bases are a match to TRBD1. This CDR3 comprises 17 residues. The trim removed 0 bases at V and 3 bases at J, leaving 7 bases unmatched. Germline V gene lookup returns CDR1 SGHRS and CDR2 YFSETQ. The CDR3 DNA reads TGCGCCAGCAGCTTGGTTGTGACAGGGGGAAACAATCAGCCCCAGCATTTT. Translation gives CASSLVVTGGNNQPQHF.

This chain's CDR3 is CASSYRTSGTYNEQFF. The CDR3 region has the DNA TGTGCCAGCAGTTACAGGACTAGCGGGACCTACAATGAGCAGTTCTTC. V is TRBV6-5 and J is TRBJ2-1, with 12 positions matching TRBD2. CDR1 MNHEY and CDR2 SVGAGI come from the germline V gene. Trimming took 2 bases from V and 2 from J; bases not matched to a gene: 1. This CDR3 spans 16 amino acids.

This clonotype was observed a single time. One junction end does not reproduce the germline sequence, and a read error may be involved. This rearrangement joins TRBV5-1 to TRBJ1-3; D is undetermined. This CDR3 is 14 amino acids long. Germline lookup yields CDR1 SGHRS and CDR2 YFSETQ. CDR3 in amino acids: CASSLDSTGNTVYF. CDR3 nucleotides: TGCGCCAGCAGCTTGGACAGCACGGGAAACACCGTATATTTT.

As DNA, the CDR3 is TGTGCCAGCAGCACATATGAGGCCCCCATAGGCAAAAACATTCAGTACTTC. Amino acids: CASSTYEAPIGKNIQYF. The chain couples TRBV7-9 to TRBJ2-4, with D unclear. Deletions cut 5 bases from V and 3 bases from J, with 20 bases between. The germline CDR1 and CDR2 sequences are SEHNR and FQNEAQ (reference sequence). The CDR3 runs 17 residues.